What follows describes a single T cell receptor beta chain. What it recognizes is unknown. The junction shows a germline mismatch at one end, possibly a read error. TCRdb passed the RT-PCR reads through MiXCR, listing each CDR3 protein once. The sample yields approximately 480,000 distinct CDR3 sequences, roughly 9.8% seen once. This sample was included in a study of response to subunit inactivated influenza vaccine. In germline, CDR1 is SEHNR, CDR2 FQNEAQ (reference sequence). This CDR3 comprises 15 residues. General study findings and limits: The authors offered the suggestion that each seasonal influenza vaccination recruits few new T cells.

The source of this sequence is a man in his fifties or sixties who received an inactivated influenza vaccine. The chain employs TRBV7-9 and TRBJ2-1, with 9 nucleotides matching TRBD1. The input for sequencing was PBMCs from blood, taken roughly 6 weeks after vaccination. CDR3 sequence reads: CASRLEPGQGNEQFF. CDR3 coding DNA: TGTGCCAGCAGGTTAGAACCGGGACAGGGCAATGAGCAGTTCTTC.